The clone carrying this T cell receptor beta chain has only one observation. As handled by the study authors: Researchers report that nucleated cell counts were estimated from reference gene primer amplification. TCRdb keeps only in-frame clones here, not all; method: immunoSEQ multiplex PCR. The D gene and trimming were derived from the DNA, and the V and J assignments and clone size from that table. The sample gives some 150,000 clones, roughly 79% of which show up once; 7% to 10% is in the top ten. This entry belongs to a study of blood T cell repertoires in COVID-19. Study-wide background: The samples span acute and convalescent COVID-19 from the United States, Italy and Spain.

Germline V lookup: CDR1 LNHNV, CDR2 YYDKDF (reference sequence). This CDR3 region has 15 residues. V dropped 3 bases and J dropped 5 bases, with 13 bases sitting between them. This chain connects TRBV15 to TRBJ1-4; D is perhaps TRBD1 (6 bases). The TCR originated in a human donor with acute or convalescent COVID-19. The donor label of this sample is uncertain. Sequencing input: peripheral blood. In nucleotides, the CDR3 is TGTGCCACCAGCAGGCCGACAGGCGGAAATGAAAAACTGTTTTTT. The encoded protein is CATSRPTGGNEKLFF.